This TCR beta chain was retrieved from a study of T cells after yellow fever vaccination. About the study: The fractions with low cell numbers were processed using SMART-Seq v4 Ultra Low Input. General study points: Clonotype sharing between CD4 and CD8 compartments was small. Weaker in magnitude, the secondary response showed a faster peak on day 5 versus 15.

With respect to this clonotype: No antigen is known for it.

Synthesis of TCR cDNA relied on 5'RACE template switching, which attached a universal primer site and UMIs. TCRdb recomputed calls from the 5' RACE reads with MiXCR, one row per CDR3 protein. The sample lists some 110,000 distinct CDR3 sequences; 6.5% to 8% were seen once. The trim removed 5 bases at V and 2 bases at J, leaving 9 bases unmatched. This CDR3 comprises 16 residues. Germline CDR1 and CDR2: LNHDA and SQIVND (reference sequence). The source of this sequence is a man younger than 30 who received the YFV17D yellow fever vaccine. Sequencing was performed on CD4+ T cells sorted from PBMCs, taken 10 days after the first yellow fever vaccination. V usage is TRBV19 and J usage is TRBJ2-3; 8 nucleotides line up with TRBD2. This CDR3 is CASSVGLAASTDTQYF. CDR3 bases: TGTGCCAGTAGTGTCGGACTAGCAGCTTCCACAGATACGCAGTATTTT.